This T cell receptor (beta chain) emerged from a study of blood T cells in healthy people across ages. Through a sample-barcoded 5' primer and a J-beta primer mix, a second PCR was run for about 6 to 12 cycles. TCRdb fed the 5' RACE reads into MiXCR, producing one record per CDR3 protein. There are 700,000 to 1,000,000 distinct CDR3 sequences in the sample; under 45% occur only once, and about a fifth lies in the top ten. Deletions cut 11 bases from V and 2 bases from J, with 16 bases between. The CDR3 runs 13 residues. From germline, CDR1 is MNHEY and CDR2 SVGAGI. The source is a man aged 60-69 years in good health. Sequenced: blood. The J gene is TRBJ2-7, the V gene TRBV6-5; D possibly corresponds to TRBD2 (7 bases). The CDR3 DNA is TGTGCCGCCGGCCGGGGGGCCCCCTACGAGCAGTACTTC. Amino acid sequence: CAAGRGAPYEQYF.